Presented here are 30 T cell receptor beta chains from one specimen sequenced in a study of blood T cell repertoires in COVID-19. Repertoires were generated with immunoSEQ multiplex PCR, while TCRdb's copy carries only in-frame clones and drops some. The sample lists about 190,000 clones, approximately 88% seen once, with approximately 3% in the top ten. The sequenced sample was PBMCs or T cells enriched from blood (not recorded which). The source is a woman younger than 45 who had recovered from COVID-19.

The chain joins TRBV28 to TRBJ2-7; D may be TRBD1 (5 bases). Germline assignment: CDR1 MDHEN and CDR2 SYDVKM. This CDR3 contains 11 residues. Trimming took off 9 bases at V and 3 bases at J, with 9 bases between the two ends. The CDR3 region has the DNA TGTGCCAGTGCAGGGTACTACGAGCAGTACTTC. It yields the protein CASAGYYEQYF.

V usage is TRBV20-1 and J usage is TRBJ1-1, with a weak D call TRBD1 (5 bases). The germline gives CDR1 DFQATT, CDR2 SNEGSKA (reference sequence). The CDR3 consists of 15 residues. V was trimmed by 3 bases and J by 0 bases, leaving 14 bases between them. CDR3 DNA: TGCAGTGCTAGTGGGGGAGAAGTACTGAACACTGAAGCTTTCTTT. It encodes CSASGGEVLNTEAFF.

The rearrangement links TRBV5-4 to TRBJ1-2; tentatively, D is TRBD1 (6 bases). V dropped 0 bases and J dropped 5 bases, with 8 bases sitting between them. This CDR3 is built from 13 residues. CDR1 SGHNT and CDR2 YYREEE come from the germline V gene (reference sequence). The CDR3: CASSLETGYGYTF. Written as DNA, the CDR3 is TGTGCCAGCAGCTTGGAGACAGGTTATGGCTACACCTTC.

The rearrangement links TRBV28 to TRBJ2-7, with D perhaps matching TRBD1 (7 bases). This CDR3 spans 14 amino acids. The V end was cut by 7 bases, the J end by 4 bases, with 17 bases between. CDR1 is MDHEN and CDR2 is SYDVKM in the germline V gene. The CDR3 DNA follows: TGTGCCAGCACCTCAGGGGGGAACTCGTACGAGCAGTACGTC. It is translated as CASTSGGNSYEQYV.

This clone was seen a few times. The genes are TRBV7-2 and TRBJ1-2, with a tentative D call TRBD1 (5 bases). CDR1 is SGHTA, CDR2 FQGNSA, per germline. The V gene lost 1 base and the J gene lost 5 bases, with 14 bases spanning the gap. This CDR3 contains 15 residues. This chain's CDR3 is CASSLVAGVEYGYTF. In nucleotides, the CDR3 is TGTGCCAGCAGCTTAGTGGCGGGGGTGGAGTATGGCTACACCTTC.

The chain uses TRBV5-8 and TRBJ1-1; 11 positions match TRBD1. The CDR3 length is 15 residues. V lost 4 bases to trimming and J lost 3 bases; unmatched junction nucleotides: 5. Germline CDR1 SGHTS, CDR2 YDEGEE. The CDR3 DNA follows: TGTGCCAGCAGCCCAGGGACAGGGGGGGACACTGAAGCTTTCTTT. Translating gives CASSPGTGGDTEAFF. Using reference TRBV5-8 and TRBJ1-1 for the parts outside the CDR3, the full variable domain is EAGVTQSPTHLIKTRGQQATLRCSPISGHTSVYWYQQALGLGLQFLLWYDEGEERNRGNFPPRFSGRQFPNYSSELNVNALELEDSALYLCASSPGTGGDTEAFFGQGTRLTVV.

The J gene is TRBJ1-1, the V gene TRBV21-1; the D call in the table, TRBD1, was not verified against the DNA. TRBV21-1 has pseudogene status. The CDR3 has 17 residues. CDR3 region: CASSKDGQGAMFTEAFF. DNA for the CDR3: TGTGCCAGCAGCAAAGATGGACAGGGGGCTATGTTCACTGAAGCTTTCTTT.

The CDR3 loop is CASSFLGEAGELFF. The CDR3 DNA sequence: TGTGCCAGCAGTTTTTTGGGGGAGGCCGGGGAGCTGTTTTTT. The chain is built from TRBV27 and TRBJ2-2; possibly TRBD2 for D (6 bases). In germline, CDR1 is MNHEY, CDR2 SMNVEV (reference sequence). Deletions cut 3 bases from V and 6 bases from J, with 11 bases between. The CDR3 covers 14 residues.

The rearrangement links TRBV7-2 to TRBJ2-1; TRBD2 agrees at 12 bases. The CDR3 has 18 residues. J gave up 4 bases and V 3 bases, and 10 bases lay outside the gene matches. Germline CDR1 and CDR2: SGHTA and FQGNSA. This CDR3 is CASSFLRTSGIVYNEQFF. The CDR3 DNA is TGTGCCAGCAGCTTCCTTCGGACTAGCGGGATTGTTTACAATGAGCAGTTCTTC. Looking up the rest from reference TRBV7-2 and TRBJ2-1 gives the full variable domain: GAGVSQSPSNKVTEKGKDVELRCDPISGHTALYWYRQSLGQGLEFLIYFQGNSAPDKSGLPSDRFSAERTGGSVSTLTIQRTQQEDSAVYLCASSFLRTSGIVYNEQFFGPGTRLTVL.

This sequence joins TRBV20-1 and TRBJ2-5; D gene ambiguous. CDR1 is DFQATT, CDR2 SNEGSKA, per germline (reference sequence). V was clipped by 4 bases and J by 5 bases, with 8 bases between them. The CDR3 is 11 residues long. The CDR3 protein is CSAIIGETQYF. The DNA for the CDR3 is TGCAGTGCTATAATTGGCGAGACCCAGTACTTC.

The chain is built from TRBV5-4 and TRBJ1-1; 8 nucleotides match TRBD1. Trimming took 5 bases from V and 8 from J; bases not matched to a gene: 5. Germline assignment: CDR1 SGHNT and CDR2 YYREEE (reference sequence). This CDR3 contains 12 residues. CDR3 in DNA: TGTGCCAGCAGAGCAGGGGGCAGGGAAGCTTTCTTT. Translation: CASRAGGREAFF.

V is TRBV18 and J is TRBJ1-1; a weak D match, TRBD1 (5 bases). Deletions cut 3 bases from V and 2 bases from J, with 16 bases between. Per the germline V gene, CDR1 is KGHSH and CDR2 is LQKENI. This CDR3 has 16 amino acids. The DNA for the CDR3 is TGTGCCAGCTCACCCTCTCGAGGAGGGGCCAACACTGAAGCTTTCTTT. This encodes CASSPSRGGANTEAFF.

The chain employs TRBV7-6 and TRBJ1-6; D gene uncertain. Trimming took off 4 bases at V and 4 bases at J, with 2 bases between the two ends. CDR1 is SGHVS, CDR2 FNYEAQ, per germline. The CDR3 sequence is 12 residues long. Here the CDR3 reads CASSSYNSPLHF. CDR3 sequence (DNA): TGTGCCAGCAGCTCATATAATTCACCCCTCCACTTT.

The chain recombines TRBV2 with TRBJ2-7; 7 bases line up with TRBD1. The CDR3 runs to 13 residues. V shed 4 bases and J 6 bases; nucleotides not matched to a gene: 6. Germline loops: CDR1 SNHLY, CDR2 FYNNEI. The CDR3 DNA sequence: TGTGCCAGCAGTGTTGACAGGGTGAGCGAGCAGTACGTC. Its protein is CASSVDRVSEQYV.

With respect to this clone: Distinct nucleotide sequences in the sample also encode this CDR3. The chain employs TRBV7-2 and TRBJ1-1; 8 positions agree with TRBD1. V dropped 3 bases and J dropped 1; count of bases not matched to a gene: 1. In germline, CDR1 is SGHTA, CDR2 FQGNSA. The CDR3 runs 14 residues. The CDR3 is CASSFDRGNTEAFF. Here the CDR3 DNA reads TGTGCCAGCAGCTTCGACAGGGGGAACACTGAAGCTTTCTTT.

The chain uses TRBV14 and TRBJ2-5; 8 bases are shared with TRBD2. The junction had 6 bases not matched to a gene; V was cut back by 3 bases and J by 9 bases. The length of the CDR3 is 13 residues. The germline V gene has CDR1 SGHDN and CDR2 FVKESK. Here the CDR3 DNA reads TGTGCCAGCAGCCAGGGACTAGATGGGCCCCAGTACTTC. The encoded protein is CASSQGLDGPQYF.

The J gene is TRBJ2-7, the V gene TRBV19, with 9 bases fitting TRBD1. There are 14 residues in the CDR3. CDR1 LNHDA and CDR2 SQIVND come from the germline V gene (reference sequence). Trimming cost V 5 bases and J 3 bases; bases outside gene matches: 5. CDR3 coding DNA: TGTGCCAGTAGTCCAGCGACAGGGGGCTACGAGCAGTACTTC. Translation: CASSPATGGYEQYF.

The chain carries TRBV28 and TRBJ2-7; TRBD2 is a possible D gene (6 bases). The CDR3 contains 15 residues. V was pared by 7 bases and J by 5 bases, with 21 bases between. Germline-derived CDR1 and CDR2 are MDHEN and SYDVKM. In nucleotides, the CDR3 is TGTGCCAGCACCCTAAGCGGCGGGGCTTGGAACGAGCAGTACTTC. This sequence encodes CASTLSGGAWNEQYF.

The chain couples TRBV28 to TRBJ2-7; D is undetermined. The V end lost 8 bases, the J end lost 3 bases, and 8 bases lay between the germline ends. There are 11 residues in the CDR3. Germline values: CDR1 MDHEN, CDR2 SYDVKM. This chain's CDR3 is CASLTNYEQYF. As DNA, the CDR3 is TGTGCCAGCCTTACTAACTACGAGCAGTACTTC. Combining the CDR3 with reference TRBV28 and TRBJ2-7 gives the whole variable domain DVKVTQSSRYLVKRTGEKVFLECVQDMDHENMFWYRQDPGLGLRLIYFSYDVKMKEKGDIPEGYSVSREKKERFSLILESASTNQTSMYLCASLTNYEQYFGPGTRLTVT.

The chain couples TRBV5-1 to TRBJ1-1; D ambiguous. Germline values: CDR1 SGHRS, CDR2 YFSETQ. The CDR3 contains 14 residues. Trimming removed 0 bases from V and 4 bases from J, with 10 bases in between. DNA for the CDR3: TGCGCCAGCAGCTTGGGGTCAGTAACCACTGAAGCTTTCTTT. It encodes CASSLGSVTTEAFF.

This clone came up a few times. The chain carries TRBV7-2 and TRBJ2-2; 8 positions match TRBD1. V was clipped by 5 bases and J by 5 bases; unmatched bases: 7. CDR1 is SGHTA and CDR2 is FQGNSA in the germline V gene. The CDR3 sequence is 15 residues long. The CDR3 loop is CASSRDRGGTGELFF. CDR3 sequence (DNA): TGTGCCAGCAGCCGCGACAGGGGAGGTACCGGGGAGCTGTTTTTT.

As to this clone: Additional DNA sequences in this sample encode the identical CDR3. The chain carries TRBV18 and TRBJ1-1; TRBD1 aligns across 8 bases. In germline, CDR1 is KGHSH, CDR2 LQKENI. Trimming removed 2 bases from V and 1 base from J; junction bases left unmatched: 0. This CDR3 is built from 14 residues. The CDR3 coding sequence is TGTGCCAGCTCACCAGACAGGGGGAACACTGAAGCTTTCTTT. Translation gives CASSPDRGNTEAFF.

This clone was recorded only once. V is TRBV9 and J is TRBJ2-7; D ambiguous. V lost 0 bases and J lost 0, with 7 bases in between. From germline, CDR1 is SGDLS and CDR2 YYNGEE. The CDR3 is 14 amino acids. The CDR3 spells CASSVGRSSYEQYF. CDR3 nucleotides: TGTGCCAGCAGCGTAGGTCGGAGCTCCTACGAGCAGTACTTC.

The chain employs TRBV5-1 and TRBJ2-5, with D maybe TRBD2 (5 bases). Trimming removed 1 base from V and 4 bases from J, with 14 bases in between. Germline CDR1 reads SGHRS; CDR2 reads YFSETQ. This CDR3 is 15 amino acids long. CDR3 in DNA: TGCGCCAGCAGCTTGAATGGGGTACGGGGAGAGACCCAGTACTTC. It encodes CASSLNGVRGETQYF.

The chain carries TRBV4-1 and TRBJ2-7, with TRBD1 matching over 7 bases. The CDR3 is made up of 13 amino acids. Germline trimming cut 4 bases from V and 5 bases from J; bases unmatched to any gene: 5. CDR1 and CDR2 (germline): MGHRA, YSYEKL. In nucleotides, the CDR3 is TGCGCCAGCAGCCCCCGGACAGGCGACGAGCAGTACGTC. Translation: CASSPRTGDEQYV.

The CDR3 loop is CASSIQGQGTEAFF. The CDR3, as DNA: TGTGCCAGCAGCATACAGGGGCAGGGCACTGAAGCTTTCTTT. This chain connects TRBV7-2 to TRBJ1-1; 7 nucleotides match TRBD1. Germline loops: CDR1 SGHTA, CDR2 FQGNSA. With 5 bases clipped from V and 4 bases from J, the junction kept 7 bases outside the gene matches. The CDR3 has 14 residues.

The gene calls are TRBV7-2 and TRBJ2-1, with a possible D match to TRBD2 (6 bases). This CDR3 is built from 15 residues. CDR1 is SGHTA, CDR2 FQGNSA, per germline. Trimming left V 1 base short and J 2 bases short, with 9 bases between. CDR3 residues: CASSLDGGTYNEQFF. CDR3 coding DNA: TGTGCCAGCAGCTTAGACGGAGGGACCTACAATGAGCAGTTCTTC.

The gene calls are TRBV4-1 and TRBJ2-3, with 9 bases matching TRBD2. Germline CDR1 reads MGHRA; CDR2 reads YSYEKL. The CDR3 contains 17 residues. The ends lost 0 bases at V and 4 bases at J; junction bases unmatched: 8. The CDR3 coding sequence is TGCGCCAGCAGCCAAGATCTGGCGGGAGGGCCGGCAGATACGCAGTATTTT. Translation gives CASSQDLAGGPADTQYF.

The gene calls are TRBV6-6 and TRBJ2-7, with TRBD1 as a possible D gene (5 bases). This CDR3 is built from 15 residues. The germline V and J ends were trimmed by 0 bases and 5 bases, with 14 bases remaining between them. Germline V gives CDR1 MNHNY, CDR2 SVGAGI (reference sequence). This chain's CDR3 is CASSYSGKQADEQYV. The CDR3 bases are TGTGCCAGCAGTTACTCGGGTAAACAGGCGGACGAGCAGTACGTC.

V usage is TRBV20-1 and J usage is TRBJ2-1, with D hard to call. Between the trimmed V and J ends, which lost 3 bases and 9 bases, there was a span of 9 bases. The CDR3 consists of 11 residues. Germline V lookup: CDR1 DFQATT, CDR2 SNEGSKA (reference sequence). In DNA form, the CDR3 reads TGCAGTGCTAGGTTTAGATCTGAGCAGTTCTTC. Its protein is CSARFRSEQFF.